The 19 T cell receptor beta chains below all came from one sample that was sequenced in a study of T-cell reconstitution after alpha-beta-depleted transplantation in children. Unique molecular identifiers featured in how the TCRbeta library was prepared. TCRdb re-called the PCR reads through MiXCR, storing one row per CDR3 protein. The data show roughly 120,000 distinct CDR3 sequences, about a tenth seen once. The starting material was PBMCs from the stem cell graft donor, obtained from the stem cell graft. The receptor set was obtained from a human donor who donated a stem cell graft to a child with acute lymphoblastic leukemia.

This clonotype has ten or more counts. The chain employs TRBV28 and TRBJ2-7; unclear D gene. V dropped 3 bases and J dropped 6 bases, with 15 bases sitting between them. Germline V gene lookup returns CDR1 MDHEN and CDR2 SYDVKM. The CDR3 has 14 residues. In DNA form, the CDR3 reads TGTGCCAGCAGTTTTTACTTCCACTATCGCGAGCAGTACTTC. Translating it yields CASSFYFHYREQYF.

This clonotype was counted many times. The chain joins TRBV10-2 to TRBJ1-6; the D is unclear. V was trimmed by 0 bases and J by 2 bases, leaving 8 bases between them. The CDR3 runs to 16 residues. CDR1 is WSHSY, CDR2 SAAADI, per germline. The CDR3 loop reads CASSESLAAYNSPLHF. The DNA of the CDR3 is TGCGCCAGCAGTGAGTCATTGGCAGCCTATAATTCACCCCTCCACTTT.

This clonotype has a handful of counts. This rearrangement joins TRBV7-2 to TRBJ2-7; TRBD2 might be the D (6 bases). Germline V CDR1 and CDR2: SGHTA, FQGNSA. The CDR3 covers 17 residues. V shed 4 bases and J shed 3 bases, with 22 bases lying between them. The CDR3 nucleotides are TGTGCCAGCAGCTCCTCACTGCCGGGGGAGCCGCGCTACGAGCAGTACTTC. Translation gives CASSSSLPGEPRYEQYF.

This clonotype was recorded at least ten times. J is TRBJ2-5 and V is TRBV7-9; weak D call: TRBD2 (6 bases). The CDR3 loop spans 13 amino acids. With 3 bases removed from V and 3 bases from J, the gap between germline ends came to 8 bases. Germline V gene data show CDR1 as SEHNR and CDR2 as FQNEAQ (reference sequence). The CDR3 DNA reads TGTGCCAGCAGCTTTCGGAGGGAAGAGACCCAGTACTTC. Translation gives CASSFRREETQYF.

This clonotype was picked up many times. This chain links TRBV20-1 with TRBJ1-1; D call uncertain. Germline V gives CDR1 DFQATT, CDR2 SNEGSKA (reference sequence). V was pared by 1 base and J by 6 bases, with 15 bases between. CDR3 size: 14 residues. The CDR3 DNA is TGCAGTGCTAGAGTCTCCGGATTATTGGCTGAAGCTTTCTTT. This gives the protein CSARVSGLLAEAFF.

This clonotype has at least ten counts. V gene TRBV18 combines with J gene TRBJ2-7; a possible D gene is TRBD1 (5 bases). This CDR3 contains 15 residues. The V end lost 1 base, the J end lost 0 bases, and 10 bases lay between the germline ends. Germline V gene data show CDR1 as KGHSH and CDR2 as LQKENI. The CDR3: CASSPQGRDSYEQYF. CDR3 coding DNA: TGTGCCAGCTCACCACAGGGCAGGGACTCCTACGAGCAGTACTTC.

This clonotype was found a few times. This chain uses TRBV30 with TRBJ1-6, with D tentatively TRBD1 (5 bases). The CDR3 has 13 residues. Between the trimmed V and J ends, which lost 4 bases and 10 bases, there was a span of 14 bases. Germline V CDR1 and CDR2: GTSNPN, SVGIG (reference sequence). The CDR3 region has the DNA TGTGCCTGGACCGGCAGGGAAGGATCACCCCTCCACTTT. Amino acids: CAWTGREGSPLHF.

There are many counts of this clonotype. The gene calls are TRBV4-3 and TRBJ2-1; D not resolved. In germline, CDR1 is LGHNA, CDR2 YSLEER. The CDR3 spans 16 residues. Trimming stripped 0 bases from V and 4 bases from J, with 13 bases between. This CDR3 is CASSQDQTRRYNEQFF. In nucleotides, the CDR3 is TGCGCCAGCAGCCAAGATCAGACACGTAGATACAATGAGCAGTTCTTC.

A few counts support this clonotype. The gene calls are TRBV5-6 and TRBJ1-4; no definite D call. The CDR3 is 13 residues long. The germline V and J ends were trimmed by 2 bases and 8 bases, with 10 bases remaining between them. Germline V gene sequence: CDR1 SGHDT, CDR2 YYEEEE. Here the CDR3 reads CASSFSGVEKLFF. The CDR3 DNA reads as TGTGCCAGCAGCTTTTCCGGGGTAGAAAAACTGTTTTTT.

The chain employs TRBV6-2 or TRBV6-3 and TRBJ2-7, with D hard to call. This CDR3 is 14 amino acids long. CDR1 is MNHEY, CDR2 SVGEGT, per germline. V was clipped by 7 bases and J by 3 bases, with 16 bases between them. As DNA, the CDR3 is TGTGCCAGCACTACCCCGAGACCCCTCTACGAGCAGTACTTC. The encoded protein is CASTTPRPLYEQYF.

This clonotype was seen many times. CDR3 nucleotides: TGTGCCAGCAGCCTATCTCACACGGAGGGCATCGGCAATCAGCCCCAGCATTTT. Encoded protein: CASSLSHTEGIGNQPQHF. The chain has TRBV11-2 and TRBJ1-5; D ambiguous. V lost 5 bases, J lost 2 bases, and 22 bases lay in between. The CDR3 is 18 residues long. The germline V gene has CDR1 SGHAT and CDR2 FQNNGV.

This clonotype was counted many times. This sequence joins TRBV20-1 and TRBJ1-1; a possible D gene is TRBD1 (5 bases). Germline assignment: CDR1 DFQATT and CDR2 SNEGSKA (reference sequence). Trimming removed 6 bases from V and 1 base from J, with 12 bases in between. This CDR3 comprises 13 residues. Here the CDR3 reads CSARGRENTEAFF. In DNA, the CDR3 is TGCAGTGCCCGGGGGAGGGAGAACACTGAAGCTTTCTTT.

The rearrangement links TRBV3-1 to TRBJ1-5; D is uncertain. The germline CDR1 and CDR2 sequences are LGHDT and YNNKEL (reference sequence). The CDR3 is 15 residues long. Trimming took 0 bases from V and 3 from J, leaving 9 bases between them. The CDR3 DNA reads as TGTGCCAGCAGCCAAGATGCGTTCCACAATCAGCCCCAGCATTTT. Amino acid sequence: CASSQDAFHNQPQHF. The variable domain in full, completed from reference TRBV3-1 and TRBJ1-5, reads DTAVSQTPKYLVTQMGNDKSIKCEQNLGHDTMYWYKQDSKKFLKIMFSYNNKELIINETVPNRFSPKSPDKAHLNLHINSLELGDSAVYFCASSQDAFHNQPQHFGDGTRLSIL.

J is TRBJ2-7 and V is TRBV28, with 9 bases that match TRBD1. V dropped 7 bases and J dropped 6; count of bases not matched to a gene: 10. The CDR3 loop spans 14 amino acids. The germline V gene encodes CDR1 MDHEN and CDR2 SYDVKM. This chain's CDR3 is CASTPRDRVAEQYF. DNA of the CDR3: TGTGCCAGCACTCCCCGGGACAGGGTCGCCGAGCAGTACTTC.

This clonotype has ten or more counts. This chain uses TRBV20-1 with TRBJ1-1, with TRBD1 as a possible D gene (6 bases). Trimming removed 5 bases from V and 0 bases from J, with 13 bases in between. The CDR3 is made up of 14 amino acids. CDR1 is DFQATT, CDR2 SNEGSKA, per germline (reference sequence). This chain's CDR3 is CSAPQGHMNTEAFF. CDR3 bases: TGCAGTGCTCCCCAGGGGCACATGAACACTGAAGCTTTCTTT.

This clonotype was seen ten or more times. Relative to the germline gene, one junction end is altered; a read error may explain this. The chain combines TRBV7-2 with TRBJ2-3, with 7 bases fitting TRBD1. Germline V gene data show CDR1 as SGHTA and CDR2 as FQGNSA. The CDR3 is 11 residues long. CDR3 protein: CASSPGQFSSF. CDR3 nucleotides: TGTGCCAGCAGCCCGGGACAGTTTTCGAGCTTT.

This clonotype was observed many times. This chain connects TRBV28 to TRBJ2-7; 9 bases align to TRBD2. V lost 5 bases and J lost 2; bases outside the gene matches: 7. Per germline, CDR1 MDHEN and CDR2 SYDVKM. This CDR3 has 15 residues. The CDR3 nucleotides read TGTGCCAGCAGTAGGGGACTAGCTACACCCTACGAGCAGTACTTC. Its protein product is CASSRGLATPYEQYF. Full variable domain (remainder filled in from reference TRBV28 and TRBJ2-7): DVKVTQSSRYLVKRTGEKVFLECVQDMDHENMFWYRQDPGLGLRLIYFSYDVKMKEKGDIPEGYSVSREKKERFSLILESASTNQTSMYLCASSRGLATPYEQYFGPGTRLTVT.

This clonotype showed up many times. This sequence joins TRBV11-2 and TRBJ2-2; D unresolved. The germline gives CDR1 SGHAT, CDR2 FQNNGV. The CDR3 runs 12 residues. V was shortened by 4 bases and J by 1 base, with 1 base between the two germline ends. CDR3 protein: CASSWNTGELFF. The CDR3 coding sequence is TGTGCCAGCAGCTGGAACACCGGGGAGCTGTTTTTT.

The sample holds many counts of this clonotype. The chain recombines TRBV7-2 with TRBJ2-7; 7 bases match TRBD2. V shed 5 bases and J 5 bases; nucleotides not matched to a gene: 9. The CDR3 totals 14 residues. Germline loops: CDR1 SGHTA, CDR2 FQGNSA. This CDR3 is CASSGRLAIHEQYF. CDR3 DNA sequence: TGTGCCAGCAGCGGCCGACTAGCAATCCACGAGCAGTACTTC.